The 2 T cell receptor beta chains below all came from one sample that was sequenced in a study of blood T cell repertoires in COVID-19. Method: immunoSEQ multiplex PCR; TCRdb's copy keeps in-frame clones and lacks some. The sample lists about 330,000 clones; roughly 90% were seen once. Sequencing was performed on peripheral blood. These receptors were collected from a woman aged 45-59 years with active or convalescent COVID-19.

Remarks on this clone: This sample also contains other DNA sequences that code for the same CDR3. V and J are TRBV9 and TRBJ1-2, with 9 bases fitting TRBD1. Trimming removed 2 bases from V and 2 bases from J; junction bases left unmatched: 1. This CDR3 spans 14 amino acids. Germline CDR1 SGDLS, CDR2 YYNGEE. This chain's CDR3 is CASSVGQGNYGYTF. The CDR3 nucleotides are TGTGCCAGCAGCGTCGGACAGGGGAACTATGGCTACACCTTC.

The chain joins TRBV6-4 to TRBJ1-1; D unresolved. Germline CDR1 and CDR2: MRHNA and SNTAGT. Trimming cost V 2 bases and J 1 base, with 8 bases left between them. The CDR3 spans 14 residues. In nucleotides, the CDR3 is TGTGCCAGCAGTGACGGTCGGGGGAACACTGAAGCTTTCTTT. Its translation is CASSDGRGNTEAFF.